These 2 T cell receptor beta chains originate from one sample sequenced in a study of shared clonotypes between healthy human individuals (dated by TCRdb to the early 2020s). Receptor libraries were prepared by the immunoSEQ multiplex PCR assay. The source is immuneACCESS, and TCRdb retained only in-frame sequences with V and J called. Part of the clones is not carried over; for the studies checked, unresolved V genes explain less than half of this, and the remainder is unexplained. The table for this sample lists hundreds of thousands of clones; about 95% of them were counted only once. The ten largest clones take up over 0.1% of the sample. CD8 naive samples were obtained by positive selection for CCR7 among CD45RO-negative cells, yielding a CD45RA+CCR7+ population from which TemRA cells were excluded. The sample was naive CD8+ T cells sorted from blood. This sample's cell subset or site label indicates: CD45RA+CCR7+. These receptor sequences come from a woman aged 25 to 39 in good health.

This sequence joins TRBV27 and TRBJ1-1, with a weak D call TRBD1 (5 bases). Germline CDR1 and CDR2: MNHEY and SMNVEV (reference sequence). V lost 1 base, J lost 0 bases, and 12 bases lay in between. The CDR3 runs 16 residues. The CDR3 sequence is CASSLLGPGMNTEAFF. The DNA of the CDR3 is TGTGCCAGCAGTTTATTGGGGCCTGGGATGAACACTGAAGCTTTCTTT.

The chain recombines TRBV19 with TRBJ1-1; no clear D gene. This CDR3 is 15 amino acids long. The ends were cut back, 11 bases at V and 4 bases at J, with 23 bases in the middle. The V gene's germline CDR1 is LNHDA and CDR2 SQIVND (reference sequence). In DNA, the CDR3 is TGTGCCTCAAGAGGGCTGGAAAGGGCAGGCACTGAAGCTTTCTTT. It translates to CASRGLERAGTEAFF.